This T cell receptor (beta chain) was captured by sequencing in a study of human T cells and chemical hapten exposure. Overall study context: Epicutaneous patch tests delivered 0.01% DPC to the upper back, with evaluation at 6 days. Enrolled patients were predominantly female and had alopecia areata, totalis or universalis. Whole-study results and caveats: Positive correlation was observed between PT1 expanded TCR counts and patch test score.

V lost 0 bases to trimming and J lost 10 bases; unmatched junction nucleotides: 2. CDR3 size: 12 residues. In germline, CDR1 is SGHNT, CDR2 YYREEE (reference sequence). Time point given: pre-sensitization, week 0. Noted treatment: therapeutic diphenylcyclopropenone sensitization with weekly scalp DPC. Drawing of blood took place ahead of applying each patch test. This clonotype has just a few counts. Its matching antigen is unknown. TCRdb used MiXCR to reprocess the RACE reads, holding one entry per CDR3 protein. The data hold some 250,000 distinct CDR3 sequences, with approximately 7.5% observed a single time.

This sequence joins TRBV5-4 and TRBJ2-5; TRBD1 agrees at 8 bases. The receptor was derived from a man aged 18-30 years with alopecia areata. Some clones in this sample may be carry-over from other donors' samples. Sequencing used whole blood, obtained in connection with sensitization to the hapten diphenylcyclopropenone (DPC). The CDR3 nucleotides read TGTGCCAGCAGCTTGGGACAGGGGAACCAGTACTTC. Protein sequence: CASSLGQGNQYF.